The following is a TCR beta chain sequence with its context. This sample stems from a study of regulatory T cells in long-lasting Graves disease. Sequencing libraries for TCR beta were prepared with iRepertoire HTBI primers and Arm-PCR of CDR3 regions. TCRdb itself ran the multiplex PCR reads through MiXCR, one entry per CDR3 protein. The data hold 400,000 to 550,000 distinct CDR3 sequences, with 15% observed a single time. Time point reported: newly diagnosed GD, antithyroid drugs for less than 3 months. RNA isolated from PBMCs was used to make the TCR library. This CDR3 is built from 15 residues. Per the germline V gene, CDR1 is LNHNV and CDR2 is YYDKDF (reference sequence). The V and J ends lost 0 bases and 8 bases respectively, with 14 bases between them. The same data also contributed to another study, on T cells in Graves' hyperthyroidism and ophthalmopathy.

The chain is built from TRBV15 and TRBJ1-3; D is undetermined. This TCR came from a woman aged 25-40 years with Graves disease. Specimen: peripheral blood mononuclear cells (PBMCs), collected at new diagnosis, from a patient treated with antithyroid drugs. In DNA form, the CDR3 reads TGTGCCACCAGCAGAGATCGATCCGTCCCAGACACCATATATTTT. It translates to CATSRDRSVPDTIYF.